Listed below are T cell receptor beta chains from one sample, sequenced in a study of blood T cell repertoires in COVID-19. Repertoires were generated with immunoSEQ multiplex PCR, while TCRdb's copy carries only in-frame clones and drops some. This table holds about 42,000 clones, 76% found once. Sequencing input: peripheral blood. The receptors here all came from a man in his 70s with active or convalescent COVID-19. Each CDR3 is given with its conserved first and last residue. Each record gives: V gene, D gene, clone size, J gene, CDR3 DNA, CDR3 protein. A D gene is named only where the DNA matches it firmly. Rows may omit the clone size; those that give it use once, few, many or a size class.

v_gene: TRBV7-3
d_gene: TRBD1
abundance: NA
j_gene: TRBJ1-1
CDR3nt: TGTGCCAGCAGCTTTTCCGGGACAGGAGGCCTAACTGAAGCTTTCTTT
CDR3aa: CASSFSGTGGLTEAFF

v_gene: TRBV10-3
d_gene: NA
abundance: NA
j_gene: TRBJ1-3
CDR3nt: TGTGCCATCAGTGGGTCAGGAGTCTCTGGAAACACCATATATTTT
CDR3aa: CAISGSGVSGNTIYF

v_gene: TRBV20-1
d_gene: NA
abundance: NA
j_gene: TRBJ1-1
CDR3nt: TGCAGTGTAAGGGGTAACACTGAAGCTTTCTTT
CDR3aa: CSVRGNTEAFF

v_gene: TRBV30
d_gene: NA
abundance: NA
j_gene: TRBJ1-2
CDR3nt: TGTGCCTGGAGTGTAAGCCGTGGCTACACCTTC
CDR3aa: CAWSVSRGYTF

v_gene: TRBV10-3
d_gene: TRBD1
abundance: once
j_gene: TRBJ1-1
CDR3nt: TGTGCCATCAGACCCAGACAGGGGGACACTGAAGCTTTCTTT
CDR3aa: CAIRPRQGDTEAFF

v_gene: TRBV18
d_gene: NA
abundance: NA
j_gene: TRBJ2-3
CDR3nt: TGTGCCAGCTCACCACCGGGGCAGCTCACAGATACGCAGTATTTT
CDR3aa: CASSPPGQLTDTQYF

v_gene: TRBV5-6
d_gene: TRBD2
abundance: many
j_gene: TRBJ2-7
CDR3nt: TGTGCCAGCAGCTTGTTGACTAGCGGGTACGAGCAGTACTTC
CDR3aa: CASSLLTSGYEQYF

v_gene: TRBV3-1/TRBV3-2
d_gene: TRBD2
abundance: NA
j_gene: TRBJ2-1
CDR3nt: TGTGCCAGCAGTCTAGCGGGATACAATGAGCAGTTCTTC
CDR3aa: CASSLAGYNEQFF

v_gene: TRBV10-3
d_gene: NA
abundance: NA
j_gene: TRBJ1-5
CDR3nt: TGTGCCATCAGTGAGGGACAGCCTAATCAGCCCCAGCATTTT
CDR3aa: CAISEGQPNQPQHF

v_gene: TRBV5-4
d_gene: TRBD2
abundance: NA
j_gene: TRBJ2-1
CDR3nt: TGTGCCAGCAGCCCCGGGACTACCTACAATGAGCAGTTCTTC
CDR3aa: CASSPGTTYNEQFF

v_gene: TRBV27
d_gene: NA
abundance: few
j_gene: TRBJ1-5
CDR3nt: TGTGCCAGCAGAAAGAGAAATCAGCCCCAGCATTTT
CDR3aa: CASRKRNQPQHF

v_gene: TRBV29-1
d_gene: NA
abundance: NA
j_gene: TRBJ1-1
CDR3nt: TGCATTACCTCGCCCGCAGGTAACACTGAAGCTTTCTTT
CDR3aa: CITSPAGNTEAFF

v_gene: TRBV30
d_gene: TRBD1
abundance: NA
j_gene: TRBJ1-2
CDR3nt: TGTGCCTGGAGCCGCCAAGCCCTCGGGACAGGGGGTAGCGGGACCTTC
CDR3aa: CAWSRQALGTGGSGTF

v_gene: TRBV2
d_gene: TRBD1
abundance: NA
j_gene: TRBJ1-5
CDR3nt: TGTGCCAGCAGGGGGACAGGCCTTCAGCCCCAGCATTTT
CDR3aa: CASRGTGLQPQHF

v_gene: TRBV16
d_gene: TRBD1
abundance: NA
j_gene: TRBJ1-5
CDR3nt: TGTGCCAGCAGTCCCAGGGGGCGCGGCAATCAGCCCCAGCATTTT
CDR3aa: CASSPRGRGNQPQHF

v_gene: TRBV27
d_gene: NA
abundance: NA
j_gene: TRBJ2-7
CDR3nt: TGTGCCTCAGCCATCCCGGGGGCCTACGAGCAGTACTTC
CDR3aa: CASAIPGAYEQYF

v_gene: TRBV6-2/TRBV6-3
d_gene: NA
abundance: NA
j_gene: TRBJ1-5
CDR3nt: TGTGCCAGCAGTTACTTGGGCGGGGATCAGCCCCAGCATTTT
CDR3aa: CASSYLGGDQPQHF

v_gene: TRBV12-3/TRBV12-4
d_gene: TRBD1
abundance: NA
j_gene: TRBJ1-3
CDR3nt: TGTGCCACCCAGAGGGGGCCCGAAAACACCATATATTTT
CDR3aa: CATQRGPENTIYF

v_gene: TRBV10-3
d_gene: NA
abundance: NA
j_gene: TRBJ2-5
CDR3nt: TGTGCCATCAGTGATGACTCCTTTACGGGAGAGACCCAGTACTTC
CDR3aa: CAISDDSFTGETQYF

v_gene: TRBV19
d_gene: TRBD1
abundance: few
j_gene: TRBJ2-7
CDR3nt: TGTGCCAGTAGTATGGGACAGGGGGAAGGACCGGAGCAGTACTTC
CDR3aa: CASSMGQGEGPEQYF

v_gene: TRBV7-9
d_gene: NA
abundance: NA
j_gene: TRBJ1-6
CDR3nt: TGTGCCAGCAGCTTCGACACCATCAATTCACCCCTCCACTTT
CDR3aa: CASSFDTINSPLHF

v_gene: TRBV6-5
d_gene: NA
abundance: NA
j_gene: TRBJ2-7
CDR3nt: TGTGCCAGCAAACTGGACACCTACGAGCAGTACTTC
CDR3aa: CASKLDTYEQYF

v_gene: TRBV10-3
d_gene: NA
abundance: NA
j_gene: TRBJ1-5
CDR3nt: TGTGCCATCAGTGAGATCGGTCAGCCCCAGCATTTT
CDR3aa: CAISEIGQPQHF

v_gene: TRBV28
d_gene: TRBD1
abundance: NA
j_gene: TRBJ1-5
CDR3nt: TGTGCCAGCAGCAGACAGGGGGCCCGCCAGCCCCAGCATTTT
CDR3aa: CASSRQGARQPQHF

v_gene: TRBV6-5
d_gene: TRBD1
abundance: NA
j_gene: TRBJ2-5
CDR3nt: TGTGCCAGCAGTTATAACTGGGACAGGAGGGAGACCCAGTACTTC
CDR3aa: CASSYNWDRRETQYF

v_gene: TRBV6-5
d_gene: TRBD2
abundance: NA
j_gene: TRBJ2-1
CDR3nt: TGTGCCAGCAGACGGGGACTAGTTCTGGCTGAGCAGTTCTTC
CDR3aa: CASRRGLVLAEQFF

v_gene: TRBV7-3
d_gene: NA
abundance: NA
j_gene: TRBJ1-2
CDR3nt: TGTGCCAGCAGCTCCTGGCCGCGGGGGAGGGACTATGGCTACACCTTC
CDR3aa: CASSSWPRGRDYGYTF

v_gene: TRBV30
d_gene: NA
abundance: NA
j_gene: TRBJ1-5
CDR3nt: TGTGCCTGGAGTGGAAGGGGGGGATCTAATCAGCCCCAGCATTTT
CDR3aa: CAWSGRGGSNQPQHF

v_gene: TRBV25-1
d_gene: NA
abundance: NA
j_gene: TRBJ1-1
CDR3nt: TGTGCCAGCAAGGAGGCAGCAAACACTGAAGCTTTCTTT
CDR3aa: CASKEAANTEAFF

v_gene: TRBV28
d_gene: NA
abundance: NA
j_gene: TRBJ2-7
CDR3nt: TGTGCCAGCAGTTATACAGGCCTCTCCTACGAGCAGTACTTC
CDR3aa: CASSYTGLSYEQYF

v_gene: TRBV3-1/TRBV3-2
d_gene: TRBD2
abundance: NA
j_gene: TRBJ2-7
CDR3nt: TGTGCCAGCAGCCTCCCCTCAGCGGGGGTGTACTTC
CDR3aa: CASSLPSAGVYF

v_gene: TRBV11-2
d_gene: NA
abundance: NA
j_gene: TRBJ2-3
CDR3nt: TGTGCCAGCAGCTCTCAGGGTCCAGATACGCAGTATTTT
CDR3aa: CASSSQGPDTQYF

v_gene: TRBV28
d_gene: NA
abundance: NA
j_gene: TRBJ1-3
CDR3nt: TGTGCCAGCAAGGGGCAACGTACTGGAAACACCATATATTTT
CDR3aa: CASKGQRTGNTIYF

v_gene: TRBV6-5
d_gene: NA
abundance: NA
j_gene: TRBJ2-3
CDR3nt: TGTGCCAGCAGAGAGGGAGGCATCAAGCAGTATTTT
CDR3aa: CASREGGIKQYF

v_gene: TRBV10-1
d_gene: TRBD1
abundance: NA
j_gene: TRBJ1-4
CDR3nt: TGCGCCGGTAGAGATCCGGGACAGGGTGAGCTCGGTACGTTTCTGTTTTTT
CDR3aa: CAGRDPGQGELGTFLFF

v_gene: TRBV5-5
d_gene: TRBD1
abundance: NA
j_gene: TRBJ2-3
CDR3nt: TGTGCCAGCACCCCGACAGGGCAGGCAACAGATACGCAGTATTTT
CDR3aa: CASTPTGQATDTQYF

v_gene: TRBV28
d_gene: NA
abundance: NA
j_gene: TRBJ1-4
CDR3nt: TGTGCCAGCAGGACAGCGGGGGAAAAACTGTTTTTT
CDR3aa: CASRTAGEKLFF

v_gene: TRBV5-4
d_gene: NA
abundance: NA
j_gene: TRBJ2-2
CDR3nt: TGTGCCAGCAGCAGAGCGGTAGGGAACACCGGGGAGCTGTTTTTT
CDR3aa: CASSRAVGNTGELFF

v_gene: TRBV19
d_gene: TRBD1
abundance: NA
j_gene: TRBJ2-7
CDR3nt: TGTGCCAGTAGTGCCGCCGGGACAGCCTCCTACGAGCAGTACTTC
CDR3aa: CASSAAGTASYEQYF

v_gene: TRBV18
d_gene: TRBD1
abundance: NA
j_gene: TRBJ1-1
CDR3nt: TGTGCCAGCTCTATAACCCAGGGGGACACTGAAGCTTTCTTT
CDR3aa: CASSITQGDTEAFF

v_gene: TRBV3-1/TRBV3-2
d_gene: NA
abundance: NA
j_gene: TRBJ2-2
CDR3nt: TGTGCCAGCAGCCAAGTCGTCAGCGGGGAGCTGTTTTTT
CDR3aa: CASSQVVSGELFF

v_gene: TRBV3-1/TRBV3-2
d_gene: TRBD1
abundance: NA
j_gene: TRBJ1-6
CDR3nt: TGTGCCAGCAGCCGACAGGGAATAACACCCCTCCACTTT
CDR3aa: CASSRQGITPLHF

v_gene: TRBV7-9
d_gene: NA
abundance: NA
j_gene: TRBJ1-4
CDR3nt: TGTGCCAGCAGCTCCCAGGGGCATAATGAAAAACTGTTTTTT
CDR3aa: CASSSQGHNEKLFF

v_gene: TRBV7-9
d_gene: NA
abundance: NA
j_gene: TRBJ1-2
CDR3nt: TGTGCCAGCAGCTTAGCCCCAGGCAACTATGGCTACACCTTC
CDR3aa: CASSLAPGNYGYTF

v_gene: TRBV27
d_gene: TRBD1
abundance: NA
j_gene: TRBJ1-5
CDR3nt: TGTGCCAGCAGTTCGGGGACAGGGGGTCAGCCCCAGCATTTT
CDR3aa: CASSSGTGGQPQHF

v_gene: TRBV5-4
d_gene: NA
abundance: medium-sized
j_gene: TRBJ2-2
CDR3nt: TGTGCCAGCAGCTTAGCCGCCGGGGAGCTGTTTTTT
CDR3aa: CASSLAAGELFF

v_gene: TRBV4-1
d_gene: TRBD2
abundance: NA
j_gene: TRBJ2-7
CDR3nt: TGCGCCAGCAGCCAAGATCCTAGCGGGGGATTCTACGAGCAGTACTTC
CDR3aa: CASSQDPSGGFYEQYF

v_gene: TRBV6-5
d_gene: TRBD1
abundance: NA
j_gene: TRBJ1-2
CDR3nt: TGTGCCACCTGGGACAGGGCTAACTATGGCTACACCTTC
CDR3aa: CATWDRANYGYTF

v_gene: TRBV2
d_gene: NA
abundance: few
j_gene: TRBJ1-1
CDR3nt: TGTGCCAGCAGATCCCCGCAGGGAACCTTATATGAAGCTTTCTTT
CDR3aa: CASRSPQGTLYEAFF

v_gene: TRBV19
d_gene: NA
abundance: NA
j_gene: TRBJ1-2
CDR3nt: TGTGCCAGTAGCCCGGAGGTCCGTAACTATGGCTACACCTTC
CDR3aa: CASSPEVRNYGYTF

v_gene: TRBV5-1
d_gene: NA
abundance: NA
j_gene: TRBJ2-2
CDR3nt: TGCGCCAGCAGCCGCGCCTCACCCGGGGAGCTGTTTTTT
CDR3aa: CASSRASPGELFF

v_gene: TRBV5-1
d_gene: TRBD1
abundance: NA
j_gene: TRBJ2-3
CDR3nt: TGCGCCAGCAGCCCCGGGACAGGGGAGGCAGATACGCAGTATTTT
CDR3aa: CASSPGTGEADTQYF